These 24 T cell receptor beta chains share one sample of origin, sequenced in a study of blood T cell repertoires in COVID-19. The table came from immunoSEQ multiplex PCR; TCRdb's copy has only in-frame clones and leaves some out. The table has hundreds of thousands of clones, roughly 80% seen once. Sequences were obtained from peripheral blood. The receptors derive from a woman between 50 and 59 years old with acute or convalescent COVID-19.

The gene calls are TRBV6-5 and TRBJ2-7, with 14 nucleotides matching TRBD2. The CDR3 covers 15 residues. Per the germline V gene, CDR1 is MNHEY and CDR2 is SVGAGI. J gave up 3 bases and V 2 bases, and 0 bases lay outside the gene matches. The CDR3 sequence is CASSYGTSGSYEQYF. Here the CDR3 DNA reads TGTGCCAGCAGTTACGGGACTAGCGGGAGCTACGAGCAGTACTTC.

The rearrangement links TRBV10-1 to TRBJ1-4, with TRBD1 identical over 7 bases. Trimming at V came to 6 bases and at J to 4 bases, leaving 8 bases not matched to a gene. The CDR3 length is 15 residues. Germline assignment: CDR1 WNHNN and CDR2 SYGVQD (reference sequence). The CDR3 bases are TGCGCCAGCAGCCAATTCCGGGACAGTAATGAAAAACTGTTTTTT. Protein: CASSQFRDSNEKLFF.

V and J are TRBV7-2 and TRBJ1-3, with 10 bases identical to TRBD1. The CDR3 is made up of 15 amino acids. J was trimmed by 4 bases and V by 4 bases; bases with no gene match: 4. CDR1 is SGHTA, CDR2 FQGNSA, per germline. The CDR3 DNA reads as TGTGCCAGCAGCTGGGGACAGGGGACCGGAAACACCATATATTTT. Translating it yields CASSWGQGTGNTIYF.

This clone was seen only a few times. This specimen includes other DNA sequences encoding the same CDR3. The chain combines TRBV18 with TRBJ2-3; the D is unclear. Germline CDR1 is KGHSH and CDR2 is LQKENI. V lost 2 bases to trimming and J lost 1 base, with 4 bases between them. This CDR3 is built from 13 residues. CDR3 DNA: TGTGCCAGCTCACCATTAGGCACAGATACGCAGTATTTT. Amino acids: CASSPLGTDTQYF.

This sequence joins TRBV18 and TRBJ1-2; 7 bases are shared with TRBD1. Germline lookup yields CDR1 KGHSH and CDR2 LQKENI. The CDR3 contains 17 residues. Germline trimming cut 3 bases from V and 8 bases from J; bases unmatched to any gene: 18. This chain's CDR3 is CASSPLTSGDSAFGYTF. DNA for the CDR3: TGTGCCAGCTCACCTCTGACCTCCGGGGACAGCGCCTTCGGCTACACCTTC.

The CDR3 DNA reads as TGTGCCAGCAGCCAAGGTTCAGGGTTCTATGGCTACACCTTC. It encodes CASSQGSGFYGYTF. The V and J genes are TRBV14 and TRBJ1-2; a weak D match, TRBD1 (5 bases). CDR3 length equals 14 residues. V lost 1 base, J lost 4 bases, and 10 bases lay in between. Per germline, CDR1 SGHDN and CDR2 FVKESK.

The chain carries TRBV5-1 and TRBJ1-6, with TRBD1 identical over 9 bases. The CDR3 spans 16 residues. The J segment lost 10 bases and the V segment lost 4 bases, leaving 12 bases of the junction unmatched. The germline V gene has CDR1 SGHRS and CDR2 YFSETQ. The CDR3 is CASSLGGTGIRSPLHF. The CDR3 DNA reads TGCGCCAGCAGCCTAGGTGGGACAGGGATAAGATCACCCCTCCACTTT.

This chain joins TRBV18 and TRBJ1-3; a possible D gene is TRBD1 (6 bases). CDR1 and CDR2 (germline): KGHSH, LQKENI. The V and J ends lost 2 bases and 1 base respectively, with 9 bases between them. The CDR3 contains 15 residues. CDR3 loop: CASSPGGDSGNTIYF. DNA for the CDR3: TGTGCCAGCTCACCAGGGGGCGATTCTGGAAACACCATATATTTT.

V gene TRBV28 combines with J gene TRBJ2-2, with 7 bases matching TRBD1. Germline CDR1 reads MDHEN; CDR2 reads SYDVKM. This CDR3 region has 13 residues. Germline trimming cut 7 bases from V and 4 bases from J; bases unmatched to any gene: 3. This CDR3 is CASTTGVTGELFF. DNA of the CDR3: TGTGCCAGCACCACAGGGGTCACCGGGGAGCTGTTTTTT.

About this clone itself: This specimen includes other DNA sequences encoding the same CDR3. V gene TRBV28 combines with J gene TRBJ1-2; TRBD1 aligns across 7 bases. After removal of 5 bases from V and 2 bases from J, the junction contained 2 bases not matched to a gene. CDR3 length: 13 residues. CDR1 and CDR2 (germline): MDHEN, SYDVKM. This chain's CDR3 is CASSLDRNYGYTF. CDR3 coding DNA: TGTGCCAGCAGTCTGGACAGGAACTATGGCTACACCTTC.

The CDR3 coding sequence is TGCGCCAGCAGCCCGACTAGCGTGGATACGCAGTATTTT. Amino acid sequence: CASSPTSVDTQYF. This sequence joins TRBV5-1 and TRBJ2-3, with 8 bases aligning to TRBD2. V dropped 4 bases and J dropped 6; count of bases not matched to a gene: 4. CDR1 and CDR2 (germline): SGHRS, YFSETQ. The CDR3 is 13 amino acids.

The chain employs TRBV3-1 (or the pseudogene TRBV3-2) and TRBJ1-1; 7 nucleotides match TRBD1. The CDR3 is 15 amino acids. With 5 bases clipped from V and 8 bases from J, the junction kept 14 bases outside the gene matches. Germline CDR1 LGHDT, CDR2 YNNKEL (reference sequence). The CDR3 nucleotides read TGTGCCAGCAGCTCAGGAGTGGGACAGAATGGAGAAGCTTTCTTT. Translated: CASSSGVGQNGEAFF.

Only a few counts were recorded for this clone. The rearrangement uses TRBV6-5 and TRBJ2-4, with 7 bases identical to TRBD2. The CDR3 has 15 amino acids. Per the germline V gene, CDR1 is MNHEY and CDR2 is SVGAGI. After removal of 7 bases from V and 3 bases from J, the junction contained 9 bases not matched to a gene. CDR3 region: CASKDATGGKNIQYF. CDR3 sequence (DNA): TGTGCCAGCAAAGACGCAACGGGAGGCAAAAACATTCAGTACTTC.

The V gene is TRBV6-5, the J gene TRBJ1-1; D possibly corresponds to TRBD1 (5 bases). Trimming left V 5 bases short and J 8 bases short, with 15 bases between. The CDR3 runs 13 residues. Germline values: CDR1 MNHEY, CDR2 SVGAGI. In DNA, the CDR3 is TGTGCCAGCAGTATATACCTCAACAGGGAAGCTTTCTTT. Protein product: CASSIYLNREAFF.

The chain employs TRBV7-9 and TRBJ1-2; D possibly corresponds to TRBD1 (5 bases). CDR1 is SEHNR, CDR2 FQNEAQ, per germline (reference sequence). V lost 5 bases and J 4 bases, leaving 17 bases between the germline ends. The CDR3 contains 15 residues. The CDR3 loop reads CASSRAGAHLYGYTF. DNA of the CDR3: TGTGCCAGCAGCAGGGCTGGGGCTCACCTCTATGGCTACACCTTC.

This clone was detected only a few times. V is TRBV6-5 and J is TRBJ2-5; a weak D match, TRBD1 (6 bases). Trimming shortened V by 1 base and J by 5 bases, and 14 bases separated the two germline ends. This CDR3 region has 15 residues. Germline V gives CDR1 MNHEY, CDR2 SVGAGI. The DNA of the CDR3 is TGTGCCAGCAGTTACTGGGACACCTCCAGGGAGACCCAGTACTTC. Its translation is CASSYWDTSRETQYF.

The chain joins TRBV19 to TRBJ1-5, with D perhaps matching TRBD1 (6 bases). CDR3 size: 13 residues. V lost 2 bases and J lost 7, with 9 bases in between. Germline loops: CDR1 LNHDA, CDR2 SQIVND (reference sequence). CDR3 nucleotides: TGTGCCAGTAGTATAAAGGGGGAGCAGCCCCAGCATTTT. It encodes CASSIKGEQPQHF.

A word on this clone: Other DNA sequences in the same sample also yield this CDR3. This chain joins TRBV6-5 and TRBJ1-1; D ambiguous. V dropped 2 bases and J dropped 5 bases, with 6 bases sitting between them. The germline gives CDR1 MNHEY, CDR2 SVGAGI. CDR3 length: 12 residues. CDR3 DNA sequence: TGTGCCAGCAGTTACGGGAGTACTGAAGCTTTCTTT. It is translated as CASSYGSTEAFF.

The rearrangement joins TRBV18 to TRBJ1-2, with 7 bases that match TRBD1. From germline, CDR1 is KGHSH and CDR2 LQKENI. The length of the CDR3 is 16 residues. The J segment lost 8 bases and the V segment lost 2 bases, leaving 14 bases of the junction unmatched. The CDR3 here is CASSPEMGQGVGGYTF. The DNA of the CDR3 is TGTGCCAGCTCACCAGAAATGGGCCAGGGGGTCGGCGGCTACACCTTC.

CDR3 DNA: TGTGCCACCAGCAGAGCCGGGGGGGAAATGAACACTGAAGCTTTCTTT. Translated, it gives CATSRAGGEMNTEAFF. This sequence joins TRBV15 and TRBJ1-1; D is perhaps TRBD1 (5 bases). The V end was cut by 1 base, the J end by 0 bases, with 12 bases between. From germline, CDR1 is LNHNV and CDR2 YYDKDF (reference sequence). This CDR3 is 16 amino acids long.

There are a few counts of this clone. This chain links TRBV7-2 with TRBJ2-3, with TRBD2 matching 8 bases. CDR1 is SGHTA, CDR2 FQGNSA, per germline. Trimming removed 2 bases from V and 6 bases from J; junction bases left unmatched: 10. The CDR3 is 16 amino acids. For the CDR3, the DNA is TGTGCCAGCAGCTTAAACGGCGGGGGGACTTCCGATACGCAGTATTTT. Translated: CASSLNGGGTSDTQYF.

The V gene is TRBV10-3, the J gene TRBJ2-7; D may be TRBD1 (6 bases). CDR1 is ENHRY, CDR2 SYGVKD, per germline. The CDR3 contains 14 residues. Trimming left V 10 bases short and J 0 bases short, with 16 bases between. The CDR3 loop is CATEGDLSSYEQYF. The DNA for the CDR3 is TGTGCCACCGAGGGGGACCTGAGCTCCTACGAGCAGTACTTC.

The gene calls are TRBV5-3 and TRBJ2-5; possible D gene TRBD2, 6 bases. TRBV5-3 has ORF status, its function being uncertain. Trimming took off 8 bases at V and 0 bases at J, with 20 bases between the two ends. The CDR3 is made up of 16 amino acids. This chain's CDR3 is CARSRCGGEYQETQYF. The CDR3, as DNA: TGTGCCAGGTCACGCTGCGGAGGGGAATACCAAGAGACCCAGTACTTC.

V gene TRBV5-5 combines with J gene TRBJ1-6, with 7 positions matching TRBD1. Germline values: CDR1 SGHKS, CDR2 YYEKEE (reference sequence). Trimming cost V 4 bases and J 5 bases; bases outside gene matches: 6. This CDR3 is built from 15 residues. The CDR3 bases are TGTGCCAGCAGCCGAGGACAGGCAAATAATTCACCCCTCCACTTT. This codes for CASSRGQANNSPLHF.